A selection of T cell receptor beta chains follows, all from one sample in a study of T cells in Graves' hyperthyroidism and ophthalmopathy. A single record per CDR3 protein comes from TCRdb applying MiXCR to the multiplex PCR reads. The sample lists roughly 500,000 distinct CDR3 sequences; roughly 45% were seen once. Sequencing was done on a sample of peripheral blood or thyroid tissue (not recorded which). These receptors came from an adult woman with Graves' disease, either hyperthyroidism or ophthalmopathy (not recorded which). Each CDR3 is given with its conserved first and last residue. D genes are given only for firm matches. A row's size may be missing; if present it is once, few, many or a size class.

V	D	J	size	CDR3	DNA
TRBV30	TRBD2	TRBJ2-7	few	CAWSNGAGRHEQYF	TGTGCCTGGAGTAATGGAGCGGGAAGGCACGAGCAGTACTTC
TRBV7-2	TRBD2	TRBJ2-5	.	CASSEWGGANQETQYF	TGTGCCAGCAGCGAGTGGGGGGGAGCCAACCAAGAGACCCAGTACTTC
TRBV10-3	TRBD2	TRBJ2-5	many	CAISAGGRRETQYF	TGTGCCATCTCGGCGGGAGGGCGGCGAGAGACCCAGTACTTC
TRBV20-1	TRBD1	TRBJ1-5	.	CSARSGTVADQPQHF	TGCAGTGCTAGAAGCGGGACAGTGGCTGATCAGCCCCAGCATTTT
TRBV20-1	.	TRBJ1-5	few	CSAYTRDLHQPQHF	TGCAGTGCTTATACCCGGGACTTACATCAGCCCCAGCATTTT
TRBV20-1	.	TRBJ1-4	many	CSAIGQTRNNEKLFF	TGCAGTGCTATCGGACAGACGCGGAATAATGAAAAACTGTTTTTT
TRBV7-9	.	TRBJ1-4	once	CASSSTGKLFF	TGTGCCAGCAGTTCGACAGGAAAACTGTTTTTT
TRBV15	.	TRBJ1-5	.	CATSRDRELSNQPQHF	TGTGCCACCAGCAGAGATAGGGAGCTCAGCAATCAGCCCCAGCATTTT
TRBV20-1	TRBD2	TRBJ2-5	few	CSATGGMYGETQYF	TGCAGTGCTACGGGAGGGATGTACGGGGAGACCCAGTACTTC
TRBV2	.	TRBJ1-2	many	CASRGAGYGYTF	TGTGCCAGCCGGGGTGCAGGGTATGGCTACACCTTC
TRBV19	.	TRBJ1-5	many	CATQPGHLQPQHF	TGTGCCACCCAACCAGGACATCTCCAGCCCCAGCATTTT
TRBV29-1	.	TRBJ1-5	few	CSVEKGHNNQPQHF	TGCAGCGTTGAAAAGGGACACAACAATCAGCCCCAGCATTTT
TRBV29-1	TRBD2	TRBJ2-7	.	CSSGRGVFDEQYF	TGCAGCAGTGGACGGGGGGTTTTCGACGAGCAGTACTTC
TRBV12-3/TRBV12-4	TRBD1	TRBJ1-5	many	CASSATGGSNQPQHF	TGTGCCAGCAGCGCCACAGGGGGCAGCAATCAGCCCCAGCATTTT
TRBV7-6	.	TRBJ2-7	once	CASSLGANYEQYF	TGTGCCAGCAGCTTGGGGGCTAATTACGAGCAGTACTTC
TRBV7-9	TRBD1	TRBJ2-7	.	CASSPTGGHYEQYF	TGTGCCAGCAGCCCGACAGGGGGTCACTACGAGCAGTACTTC
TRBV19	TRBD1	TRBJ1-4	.	CASSIFQGARRTNEKLFF	TGTGCCAGTAGTATATTCCAGGGGGCAAGGAGGACTAATGAAAAACTGTTTTTT
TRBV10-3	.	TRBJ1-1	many	CAISESAGKMAEAFF	TGTGCCATCAGTGAGTCTGCAGGCAAAATGGCTGAAGCTTTCTTT
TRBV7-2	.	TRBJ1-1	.	CASSHSTAMNTEAFF	TGCGCCAGCAGCCATTCGACAGCAATGAACACTGAAGCTTTCTTT
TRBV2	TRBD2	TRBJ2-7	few	CASGGLAGGYEQYF	TGTGCCAGCGGGGGACTAGCGGGAGGTTACGAGCAGTACTTC
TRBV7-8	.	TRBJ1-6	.	CASSSHYNSPLHF	TGTGCCAGCAGCTCACACTATAATTCACCCCTCCACTTT
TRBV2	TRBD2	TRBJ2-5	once	CASSLGSGAGEETQYF	TGTGCCAGCAGTTTAGGGAGTGGGGCGGGGGAAGAGACCCAGTACTTC
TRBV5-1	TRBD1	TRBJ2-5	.	CASRDRGQGASETQYF	TGCGCCAGCAGGGACCGGGGACAGGGTGCGTCAGAGACCCAGTACTTC
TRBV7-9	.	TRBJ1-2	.	CASTPARGLYGYTF	TGTGCCAGCACTCCCGCCAGGGGACTCTATGGCTACACCTTC
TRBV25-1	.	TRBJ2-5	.	CASSEWGDRKETQYF	TGTGCCAGCAGTGAATGGGGCGATAGGAAAGAGACCCAGTACTTC
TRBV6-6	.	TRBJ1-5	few	CASSYSGRGDGNQPQHF	TGTGCCAGCAGTTACTCGGGAAGGGGGGACGGCAATCAGCCCCAGCATTTT
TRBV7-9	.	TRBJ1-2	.	CASSIAGLLVHGYTF	TGTGCCAGCAGCATCGCGGGCCTCCTTGTCCATGGCTACACCTTC
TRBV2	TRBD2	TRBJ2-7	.	CANSNSSGGNRGVYEQYF	TGTGCCAACAGTAATTCTAGCGGTGGGAACCGGGGAGTCTACGAGCAGTACTTC
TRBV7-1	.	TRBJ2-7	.	CASSSITERPHEQYF	TGTGCCAGCAGCTCAATCACCGAACGGCCCCACGAGCAGTACTTC
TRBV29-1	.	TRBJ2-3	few	CSVAETNTDTQYF	TGCAGCGTCGCGGAAACCAACACAGATACGCAGTATTTT
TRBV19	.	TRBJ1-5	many	CASSIATLPQHF	TGTGCCAGTAGTATAGCAACTTTACCCCAGCATTTT
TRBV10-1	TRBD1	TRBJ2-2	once	CARRESDRANTGELFF	TGCGCCAGGAGGGAGAGCGACAGGGCGAACACCGGGGAGCTGTTTTTT
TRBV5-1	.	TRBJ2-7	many	CASRDDLSSYEQYF	TGCGCCAGCAGAGATGACTTGAGCTCCTACGAGCAGTACTTC
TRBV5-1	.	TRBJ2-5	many	CASNPTGRSKETQYF	TGCGCCAGCAACCCGACAGGACGCTCGAAAGAGACCCAGTACTTC
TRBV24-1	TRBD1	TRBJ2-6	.	CATSDRTGEAEANVLTF	TGTGCCACCAGTGACCGCACAGGGGAAGCTGAGGCCAACGTCCTGACTTTC
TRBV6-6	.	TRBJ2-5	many	CASRRDSTEGETQYF	TGTGCCAGCCGGAGGGACTCAACGGAGGGGGAGACCCAGTACTTC
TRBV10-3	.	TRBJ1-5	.	CAISGTSGKGETQHF	TGTGCCATCAGTGGGACTAGCGGGAAAGGAGAGACCCAGCATTTT
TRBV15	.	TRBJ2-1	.	CATSLGGDNEQFF	TGTGCCACCAGCCTGGGAGGAGACAATGAGCAGTTCTTC
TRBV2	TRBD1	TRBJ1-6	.	CASLTGEGSPLHF	TGTGCCAGCCTGACAGGGGAGGGTTCACCCCTCCACTTT
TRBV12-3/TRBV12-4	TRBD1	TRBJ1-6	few	CASSSPGQGNSPLHF	TGTGCCAGCAGTTCACCGGGACAGGGTAATTCACCCCTCCACTTT
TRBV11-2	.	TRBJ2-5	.	CASRVQPSSETQYF	TGTGCCAGCAGGGTTCAGCCAAGTTCCGAGACCCAGTACTTC
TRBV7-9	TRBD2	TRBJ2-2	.	CASSLLAGGTGELFF	TGTGCCAGCAGCTTACTAGCGGGAGGGACCGGGGAGCTGTTTTTT
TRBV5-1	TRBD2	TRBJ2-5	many	CASSLGGGNRETQYF	TGCGCCAGCAGCTTAGGCGGGGGAAACCGGGAGACCCAGTACTTC
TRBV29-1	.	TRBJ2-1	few	CSVVGDSYNEQFF	TGCAGCGTTGTAGGGGACTCCTACAATGAGCAGTTCTTC
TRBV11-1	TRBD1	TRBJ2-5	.	CASSSSTGRGKTQYF	TGTGCCAGCAGCTCGTCGACAGGGCGAGGGAAGACCCAGTACTTC
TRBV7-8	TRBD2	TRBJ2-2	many	CASSRTSRYTGELFF	TGTGCCAGCAGTCGGACTAGTCGATACACCGGGGAGCTGTTTTTT
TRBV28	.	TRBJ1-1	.	CASSLSDSGNTEAFF	TGTGCCAGCAGTTTATCGGACAGTGGGAACACTGAAGCTTTCTTT
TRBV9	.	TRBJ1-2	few	CASSPRQQEGYTF	TGTGCCAGCAGCCCCCGTCAACAGGAGGGCTACACCTTC
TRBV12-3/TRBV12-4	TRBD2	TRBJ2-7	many	CASSLRLAGSYEQYF	TGTGCCAGCAGTCTCAGACTAGCGGGCTCTTACGAGCAGTACTTC